The clone carrying this TCR beta chain was counted a few times. The trim removed 1 base at V and 2 bases at J, leaving 2 bases unmatched. In germline, CDR1 is LNHNV, CDR2 YYDKDF (reference sequence). The CDR3 extends over 15 amino acids. The data are from a study of early T cells in non-severe SARS-CoV-2 infection. Study background: Bulk RNA isolated from unsorted whole blood underwent sequencing; chains were not paired.

TCRdb passed the 5' RACE reads through MiXCR, listing each CDR3 protein once. The repertoire consists of 35,000 to 45,000 distinct CDR3 sequences, with about 6.5% occurring once and the leading ten covering approximately 8.4%. Sequenced material: whole blood, taken at baseline. The rearrangement uses TRBV15 and TRBJ2-1; 7 bases are shared with TRBD1. The origin of this receptor is an adult who was a healthcare worker with PCR-confirmed SARS-CoV-2 infection or an uninfected control (not recorded which). The CDR3 coding sequence is TGTGCCACCAGCAGAGTAGGGACAGCCTACAATGAGCAGTTCTTC. Translated, it gives CATSRVGTAYNEQFF.